The 5 T cell receptor beta chains presented below share a single source sample, sequenced in a study of cytomegalovirus exposure and HLA in healthy donors. Primers included in the PCR were 60 Vbeta and 13 Jbeta primers. Produced via immunoSEQ multiplex PCR; TCRdb's table is partial and in-frame only. This table holds about 130,000 clones, more than 60% found once. The sequenced sample was PBMCs. The receptors originated from a woman aged 40-49 years in good health and CMV-seropositive.

Points on this clone: Other DNA sequences in the same sample also yield this CDR3. The V gene is TRBV7-2, the J gene TRBJ2-3, with D possibly matching TRBD1 (6 bases). Germline V gene sequence: CDR1 SGHTA, CDR2 FQGNSA. Between the trimmed V and J ends, which lost 2 bases and 2 bases, there was a span of 11 bases. This CDR3 spans 15 amino acids. The CDR3 DNA reads TGTGCCAGCAGCTTACAGGGGTTTGCCACAGATACGCAGTATTTT. Encoded protein: CASSLQGFATDTQYF.

With respect to this clone: At one end the junction does not follow the germline gene, possibly because of a read error. The CDR3 DNA is TGTTCCAGCAGCCGTGTCGGGGGGACGGTATACGAGCAGTACTTC. Translated: CSSSRVGGTVYEQYF. The chain links TRBV7-9 to TRBJ2-7, with 7 nucleotides matching TRBD2. The CDR3 contains 15 residues. Germline CDR1 and CDR2: SEHNR and FQNEAQ (reference sequence).

V and J are TRBV9 and TRBJ1-2, with 9 bases aligning to TRBD1. Germline V CDR1 and CDR2: SGDLS, YYNGEE. The V and J ends lost 0 bases and 8 bases, in that order; junction bases with no gene match: 8. The CDR3 spans 15 residues. In DNA form, the CDR3 reads TGTGCCAGCAGCGTAGCTACAGGGGGCATGGGGGGCTACACCTTC. This codes for CASSVATGGMGGYTF.

The rearrangement joins TRBV6-6 to TRBJ1-1, with TRBD1 identical over 7 bases. The CDR3 loop spans 14 amino acids. Trimming at V came to 8 bases and at J to 3 bases, leaving 9 bases not matched to a gene. Germline assignment: CDR1 MNHNY and CDR2 SVGAGI (reference sequence). The CDR3 nucleotides are TGTGCCAGCCAAAATATGGGACAGTACACTGAAGCTTTCTTT. Amino acid sequence: CASQNMGQYTEAFF.

This chain connects TRBV30 to TRBJ2-7; 9 bases line up with TRBD1. In germline, CDR1 is GTSNPN, CDR2 SVGIG (reference sequence). With 3 bases clipped from V and 6 bases from J, the junction kept 9 bases outside the gene matches. This CDR3 is built from 14 residues. CDR3 region: CAWSTGQGLLEQYF. For the CDR3, the DNA is TGTGCCTGGAGCACGGGACAGGGCCTCCTCGAGCAGTACTTC.